These T cell receptor beta chains were read from a single sample in a study of early T cells in non-severe SARS-CoV-2 infection. Via MiXCR, TCRdb re-called the 5' RACE reads, giving one row per CDR3 protein. The sample has tens of thousands of distinct CDR3 sequences, roughly 15% seen once. The specimen was whole blood. These receptor sequences come from an adult who was a healthcare worker with PCR-confirmed SARS-CoV-2 infection or an uninfected control (not recorded which). Both conserved end residues are part of each CDR3. Each record gives: J gene, D gene, clone size, V gene, CDR3 protein, CDR3 DNA. D genes are given only for firm matches. Some rows have no size entry. The others give once, few or many, or a class for an expanded clone.

TRBJ2-5 NA medium-sized TRBV6-2/TRBV6-3 CASSSDSQETQYF TGTGCCAGCAGCTCGGACAGTCAAGAGACCCAGTACTTC
TRBJ1-2 NA many TRBV6-1 CASSEAEYNYGYTF TGTGCCAGCAGTGAAGCGGAGTACAACTATGGCTACACCTTC
TRBJ2-3 NA few TRBV10-3 CALQGASTDTQYF TGTGCCTTACAGGGAGCTAGCACAGATACGCAGTATTTT
TRBJ2-7 NA few TRBV29-1 CSVETAYEQYF TGCAGCGTTGAGACTGCCTATGAGCAGTACTTC
TRBJ2-7 NA few TRBV4-1 CASSLQGQTYEQYF TGCGCCAGCAGCCTCCAGGGGCAAACCTACGAGCAGTACTTC
TRBJ2-3 NA NA TRBV20-1 CSAFRTSTDTQYF TGCAGTGCCTTCAGGACTAGCACAGATACGCAGTATTTT
TRBJ1-2 NA many TRBV5-4 CASSLGSENYGYTF TGTGCCAGCAGCCTTGGCTCGGAAAACTATGGCTACACCTTC
TRBJ2-7 NA few TRBV29-1 CSVVLGSGIQTDEQYF TGCAGCGTCGTATTAGGGTCAGGGATACAGACGGACGAGCAGTACTTC
TRBJ2-2 TRBD1 many TRBV12-3/TRBV12-4 CASSRTGDTGELFF TGTGCCAGCAGCCGGACAGGGGACACCGGGGAGCTGTTTTTT
TRBJ1-5 NA NA TRBV6-5 CASSYSSNQPQHF TGTGCCAGCAGTTACTCGAGCAATCAGCCCCAGCATTTT
TRBJ2-2 NA few TRBV7-9 CASSLYRGTDRNPSPGELFF TGTGCCAGCAGCTTATACCGCGGGACAGATAGGAATCCATCCCCCGGGGAGCTGTTTTTT
TRBJ1-1 NA NA TRBV9 CASSVTGVTEAFF TGTGCCAGCAGCGTAACGGGGGTCACTGAAGCTTTCTTT
TRBJ1-1 TRBD1 NA TRBV2 CASREGGAPEAFF TGTGCCAGCAGAGAAGGGGGCGCCCCTGAAGCTTTCTTT
TRBJ2-3 TRBD2 few TRBV11-2 CASSAKTTSGGASGTDTQYF TGTGCCAGCAGCGCAAAGACCACTAGCGGGGGGGCCTCCGGCACAGATACGCAGTATTTT
TRBJ1-1 NA NA TRBV10-1 CASKSGGETEAFF TGCGCCAGCAAGTCCGGGGGAGAGACTGAAGCTTTCTTT
TRBJ2-2 NA many TRBV5-1 CASSFEFSSGELFF TGCGCCAGCAGCTTTGAATTTAGCTCCGGGGAGCTGTTTTTT
TRBJ2-3 TRBD2 NA TRBV7-2 CASSLTSGTDTQYF TGTGCCAGCAGCCTGACTAGCGGCACAGATACGCAGTATTTT
TRBJ2-4 NA few TRBV28 CASSLSVAKNIQYF TGTGCCAGCAGTTTAAGCGTAGCCAAAAACATTCAGTACTTC
TRBJ1-2 NA many TRBV29-1 CSVESSRRDGYTF TGCAGCGTTGAATCAAGTAGGAGGGATGGCTACACCTTC
TRBJ1-4 NA many TRBV5-5 CASSFGQGVEKLFF TGTGCCAGCAGCTTTGGCCAGGGCGTCGAAAAACTGTTTTTT
TRBJ1-2 TRBD1 many TRBV2 CASSQLPTGGNYGYTF TGTGCCAGCAGCCAACTTCCGACAGGGGGTAACTATGGCTACACCTTC
TRBJ1-1 NA NA TRBV24-1 CATSEGVKAFF TGTGCCACCAGTGAGGGGGTGAAAGCTTTCTTT
TRBJ2-7 NA NA TRBV28 CASSFRPRTSYEQYF TGTGCCAGCAGTTTCCGTCCAAGAACCTCCTACGAGCAGTACTTC
TRBJ2-7 NA NA TRBV12-3/TRBV12-4 CASSFGTSMGEQYF TGTGCCAGCAGTTTTGGGACTTCCATGGGGGAGCAGTACTTC
TRBJ1-2 TRBD1 many TRBV29-1 CSVEDQAGGHGYTF TGCAGCGTTGAAGATCAGGCAGGGGGCCATGGCTACACCTTC
TRBJ2-5 TRBD2 NA TRBV20-1 CSARDQASGQETQYF TGCAGTGCTAGAGATCAGGCTAGCGGACAAGAGACCCAGTACTTC
TRBJ1-2 NA NA TRBV29-1 CSVAAGSYGYTF TGCAGCGTTGCGGCAGGGAGCTATGGCTACACCTTC
TRBJ1-6 NA few TRBV11-2 CASSLRSSYNSPLHF TGTGCCAGCAGCTTGCGGAGCTCCTATAATTCACCCCTCCACTTT
TRBJ2-7 TRBD1 few TRBV12-3/TRBV12-4 CASSPGQVSSYEQYF TGTGCCAGCAGTCCCGGACAGGTCAGCTCCTACGAGCAGTACTTC
TRBJ2-7 NA few TRBV19 CASSIGGGYEQYF TGTGCCAGTAGTATTGGAGGCGGCTACGAGCAGTACTTC
TRBJ2-5 TRBD2 many TRBV10-2 CASSPTSGGGGETQYF TGCGCCAGCAGCCCGACTAGCGGGGGGGGAGGAGAGACCCAGTACTTC
TRBJ1-1 NA few TRBV20-1 CSASSSIEAFF TGCAGTGCTAGTAGTAGTATTGAAGCTTTCTTT
TRBJ1-6 NA NA TRBV28 CASSLWASSYNSPLHF TGTGCCAGCAGTTTATGGGCGAGCTCCTATAATTCACCCCTCCACTTT
TRBJ1-5 NA NA TRBV7-9 CASSLAVNNQPQHF TGTGCCAGCAGCTTAGCCGTTAATAATCAGCCCCAGCATTTT
TRBJ2-5 NA many TRBV20-1 CSAPGKTQYF TGCAGTGCTCCAGGGAAGACCCAGTACTTC
TRBJ1-2 NA many TRBV19 CATLRQPSSYGYTF TGTGCCACCCTTCGACAGCCTTCCTCCTATGGCTACACCTTC
TRBJ1-1 NA few TRBV3-1 CASSQLQVPEAFF TGTGCCAGCAGCCAACTTCAAGTCCCTGAAGCTTTCTTT
TRBJ2-7 TRBD1 many TRBV28 CASSLPGQGLGEQYF TGTGCCAGCAGTCTCCCGGGACAGGGATTGGGCGAGCAGTACTTC
TRBJ1-5 NA NA TRBV7-2 CASSLGWQGTQPQHF TGTGCCAGCAGCTTAGGGTGGCAGGGCACTCAGCCCCAGCATTTT
TRBJ1-1 NA few TRBV28 CASSPLFAEAFF TGTGCCAGCAGTCCTTTGTTCGCTGAAGCTTTCTTT
TRBJ2-3 TRBD1 few TRBV28 CASSFGTGAADTQYF TGTGCCAGCAGTTTCGGGACAGGGGCAGCAGATACGCAGTATTTT
TRBJ1-1 NA many TRBV2 CASSEGPGEVTEAFF TGTGCCAGCAGTGAAGGCCCAGGCGAGGTCACTGAAGCTTTCTTT
TRBJ2-1 NA many TRBV7-3 CASSLEPSNNEQFF TGTGCCAGCAGCCTAGAGCCTAGCAACAATGAGCAGTTCTTC
TRBJ1-3 TRBD1 many TRBV10-3 CAISGPGQGDTIYF TGTGCCATCAGTGGACCTGGACAGGGAGACACCATATATTTT
TRBJ2-7 NA many TRBV28 CASSRDTRREQYF TGTGCCAGCAGTCGGGACACCCGTCGGGAGCAGTACTTC
TRBJ2-2 NA NA TRBV7-8 CASSPTENTGELFF TGTGCCAGCAGCCCGACAGAGAACACCGGGGAGCTGTTTTTT
TRBJ2-7 NA many TRBV20-1 CSASRAEPYEQYF TGCAGTGCTAGTAGGGCAGAACCCTACGAGCAGTACTTC
TRBJ1-4 TRBD1 few TRBV3-1 CASKTGAGEKLFF TGTGCCTCCAAGACAGGGGCAGGTGAAAAACTGTTTTTT